This entry lists 21 T cell receptor beta chains sequenced from one sample in a study of regulatory T cells in long-lasting Graves disease. Time point of the sample: newly diagnosed GD, antithyroid drugs for less than 3 months. There was RNA extracted from PBMCs, and the TCR library was made from it. Through Arm-PCR of CDR3 regions and iRepertoire HTBI primers, TCR beta libraries were built. TCRdb reprocessed the multiplex PCR reads via MiXCR and lists one record per CDR3 protein. The data hold 350,000 to 400,000 distinct CDR3 sequences, with around a sixth observed a single time. The sample was peripheral blood mononuclear cells (PBMCs), taken at new diagnosis, from a patient treated with antithyroid drugs. The receptors were gathered from a female donor with Graves disease.

This clonotype is a singleton in its sample. This chain links TRBV7-3 with TRBJ2-3, with D maybe TRBD2 (6 bases). CDR3 size: 14 residues. V lost 5 bases to trimming and J lost 2 bases, with 11 bases between them. Germline V lookup: CDR1 SGHTA, CDR2 FQGTGA. As DNA, the CDR3 is TGTGCCAGCAGCCCTGGGGGGAACACAGATACGCAGTATTTT. Protein product: CASSPGGNTDTQYF.

The chain recombines TRBV10-3 with TRBJ1-1, with D unresolved. Germline V lookup: CDR1 ENHRY, CDR2 SYGVKD. This CDR3 contains 12 residues. Trimming left V 3 bases short and J 7 bases short, with 9 bases between. CDR3 in DNA: TGTGCCATCAGTGAAGCGGATCTTGAAGCTTTCTTT. Its translation is CAISEADLEAFF.

This clonotype came up many times. The chain carries TRBV5-1 and TRBJ2-1, with D tentatively TRBD2 (6 bases). Germline V CDR1 and CDR2: SGHRS, YFSETQ. The CDR3 is 15 residues long. The V end was cut by 0 bases, the J end by 7 bases, with 14 bases between. The CDR3 loop reads CASSLAGVGGNEQFF. CDR3 bases: TGCGCCAGCAGCTTGGCGGGAGTGGGGGGAAATGAGCAGTTCTTC.

The chain combines TRBV2 with TRBJ2-5, with 9 bases lining up with TRBD2. The J segment lost 2 bases and the V segment lost 7 bases, leaving 20 bases of the junction unmatched. Per germline, CDR1 SNHLY and CDR2 FYNNEI. This CDR3 has 19 residues. CDR3 sequence: CASNSYTSGYATPQETQYF. CDR3 nucleotide sequence: TGTGCCAGCAACTCATATACTAGCGGGTATGCGACGCCTCAAGAGACCCAGTACTTC.

This clonotype was observed many times. The genes are TRBV4-1 and TRBJ1-6, with 7 bases identical to TRBD1. Trimming at V came to 4 bases and at J to 7 bases, leaving 10 bases not matched to a gene. The CDR3 contains 16 residues. The germline V gene encodes CDR1 MGHRA and CDR2 YSYEKL. The CDR3 DNA follows: TGCGCCAGCAGCCCCCATCTTGAGGGGGCAAATTCACCCCTCCACTTT. Translating it yields CASSPHLEGANSPLHF.

This clonotype was observed many times. V and J are TRBV27 and TRBJ2-5; 14 bases are shared with TRBD2. Germline-derived CDR1 and CDR2 are MNHEY and SMNVEV (reference sequence). This CDR3 contains 15 residues. J gave up 4 bases and V 6 bases, and 4 bases lay outside the gene matches. The CDR3 DNA reads as TGTGCCAGCAGCCTAGGGACTAGCGGGAGAGAGACCCAGTACTTC. It specifies CASSLGTSGRETQYF.

With regard to this clonotype: A much larger clone sits a single nucleotide away, making a read error possible. The CDR3 DNA reads TGTGCCAGCAGGAAGAGCAACGAGCAGTACTTC. As protein: CASRKSNEQYF. J is TRBJ2-7 and V is TRBV28, with no clear D. The V end was cut by 6 bases, the J end by 5 bases, with 8 bases between. CDR1 is MDHEN, CDR2 SYDVKM, per germline. CDR3 length: 11 residues.

The chain uses TRBV20-1 and TRBJ2-1; the D gene could be TRBD1 or TRBD2 (6 bases each). This CDR3 has 11 amino acids. With 5 bases removed from V and 9 bases from J, the gap between germline ends came to 11 bases. Germline V gene sequence: CDR1 DFQATT, CDR2 SNEGSKA (reference sequence). For the CDR3, the DNA is TGCAGTGCTGGAAGGGGGGCTGAGCAGTTCTTC. Encoded protein: CSAGRGAEQFF.

The chain is built from TRBV7-9 and TRBJ1-4; 8 bases map to TRBD1. Germline V CDR1 and CDR2: SEHNR, FQNEAQ (reference sequence). V shed 2 bases, J shed 6 bases, and the junction held 8 bases outside the gene matches. This CDR3 is 16 amino acids long. The CDR3 here is CASSLLTGAGDEKLFF. The CDR3 coding sequence is TGTGCCAGCAGCTTACTGACAGGGGCTGGGGATGAAAAACTGTTTTTT. Full variable domain (missing parts from reference TRBV7-9 and TRBJ1-4): DTGVSQNPRHKITKRGQNVTFRCDPISEHNRLYWYRQTLGQGPEFLTYFQNEAQLEKSRLLSDRFSAERPKGSFSTLEIQRTEQGDSAMYLCASSLLTGAGDEKLFFGSGTQLSVL.

Many counts were recorded for this clonotype. This rearrangement joins TRBV30 to TRBJ1-2; D may be TRBD1 (6 bases). Trimming stripped 4 bases from V and 6 bases from J, with 12 bases between. This CDR3 has 12 residues. Germline assignment: CDR1 GTSNPN and CDR2 SVGIG (reference sequence). The CDR3: CAWKLQGDGYTF. DNA for the CDR3: TGTGCCTGGAAATTACAGGGAGATGGCTACACCTTC.

This clonotype was counted at least ten times. In nucleotides, the CDR3 is TGTGCCAGCTCACCCAACACGATTGAAGCTTTCTTT. As protein: CASSPNTIEAFF. This chain links TRBV18 with TRBJ1-1; D remains ambiguous. V shed 3 bases and J shed 7 bases, with 9 bases lying between them. Germline V lookup: CDR1 KGHSH, CDR2 LQKENI. The CDR3 covers 12 residues.

This clonotype was recorded many times. The chain combines TRBV28 with TRBJ2-2; no clear D gene. The ends were cut back, 1 base at V and 9 bases at J, with 6 bases in the middle. Germline V lookup: CDR1 MDHEN, CDR2 SYDVKM. This CDR3 spans 12 amino acids. The CDR3 DNA sequence: TGTGCCAGCAGTTTATCCAACCGGGAGCTGTTTTTT. Encoded protein: CASSLSNRELFF.

There are a few counts of this clonotype. The chain couples TRBV10-3 to TRBJ1-2, with TRBD1 as a possible D gene (6 bases). Germline V gene lookup returns CDR1 ENHRY and CDR2 SYGVKD. The V gene lost 5 bases and the J gene lost 6 bases, with 13 bases spanning the gap. The CDR3 covers 13 residues. As DNA, the CDR3 is TGTGCCATCAGTACAACAGGGTTGAATGGCTACACCTTC. Its protein is CAISTTGLNGYTF.

CDR3 loop: CASSDRGLNEQFF. The CDR3 DNA reads as TGTGCCAGCAGCGACAGGGGGCTCAATGAGCAGTTCTTC. This rearrangement joins TRBV7-9 to TRBJ2-1; 10 positions match TRBD1. Germline V CDR1 and CDR2: SEHNR, FQNEAQ (reference sequence). The CDR3 spans 13 residues. Losses at the gene ends were 5 bases for V and 6 bases for J; bases not matched to a gene: 1.

Only a few counts were recorded for this clonotype. This chain uses TRBV29-1 with TRBJ1-1; TRBD1 matches at 7 bases. The CDR3 has 13 residues. CDR1 and CDR2 (germline): SQVTM, ANQGSEA. V lost 4 bases and J lost 3; bases outside the gene matches: 5. CDR3 sequence reads: CSVVGGSDTEAFF. Written as DNA, the CDR3 is TGCAGCGTTGTAGGGGGCTCTGACACTGAAGCTTTCTTT.

There are a few counts of this clonotype. A much larger clone differs by one base, so this may be a read error. The chain combines TRBV9 with TRBJ1-2; D might be TRBD1 (6 bases). Germline lookup yields CDR1 SGDLS and CDR2 YYNGEE. There are 14 residues in the CDR3. CDR3 DNA: TGTGCCAGCAGAAAAACACAGGGAGACTATGTCTACACCTTC. Translating it yields CASRKTQGDYVYTF.

The V call is TRBV27, the J call TRBJ2-7; 8 positions agree with TRBD1. Germline CDR1 reads MNHEY; CDR2 reads SMNVEV (reference sequence). The CDR3 covers 15 residues. V trimming: 6 bases; J trimming: 0 bases; junction bases outside the gene matches: 7. The CDR3 reads CASSLDRELSYEQYF. The DNA of the CDR3 is TGTGCCAGCAGCCTGGACAGGGAACTCTCCTACGAGCAGTACTTC.

This chain uses TRBV25-1 with TRBJ1-2; D may be TRBD1 (5 bases). Per germline, CDR1 MGHDK and CDR2 SYGVNS. CDR3 size: 14 residues. Deletions cut 6 bases from V and 7 bases from J, with 18 bases between. CDR3 coding DNA: TGTGCCAGCAGGGGGGGTGCAGGGAAAGCTGGCTACACCTTC. Its protein product is CASRGGAGKAGYTF.

This clonotype was recorded many times. This chain uses TRBV27 with TRBJ2-7, with 7 bases lining up with TRBD2. The CDR3 is 14 amino acids. V shed 6 bases and J 2 bases; nucleotides not matched to a gene: 7. Germline CDR1 and CDR2: MNHEY and SMNVEV (reference sequence). In nucleotides, the CDR3 is TGTGCCAGCAGGAAGCGGGACGCCCCCTACGAGCAGTACTTC. This gives the protein CASRKRDAPYEQYF.

In this sample, this clonotype turned up many times. This chain joins TRBV3-1 and TRBJ1-1; D remains unclear. Germline V CDR1 and CDR2: LGHDT, YNNKEL (reference sequence). The V end was cut by 3 bases, the J end by 4 bases, with 3 bases between. The CDR3 has 11 residues. The CDR3, as DNA: TGTGCCAGCAGCCAGGGCACTGAAGCTTTCTTT. This sequence encodes CASSQGTEAFF.

This clonotype was counted many times. The chain links TRBV7-9 to TRBJ1-6, with 8 bases aligning to TRBD1. Losses at the gene ends were 5 bases for V and 7 bases for J; bases not matched to a gene: 7. Germline V gives CDR1 SEHNR, CDR2 FQNEAQ (reference sequence). The CDR3 extends over 15 amino acids. The CDR3 DNA reads TGTGCCAGCAGCGCAGTTCAGGGGGCCAATTCACCCCTCCACTTT. This sequence encodes CASSAVQGANSPLHF.